These 20 T cell receptor beta chains were all obtained from the same sample, sequenced in a study of CXCR3-negative and CXCR3-positive naive CD8 T cells. Libraries of TRB cDNA were made by 5' RACE and carried UMIs. TCRdb re-called the 5' RACE reads and catalogs CDR3 proteins one per entry, DNA excluded. Its table lists some 48,000 distinct CDR3 sequences. The sample comprised naive CXCR3- CD8+ T cells from blood. This sample's subset: CD45RO-CCR7+CD27+CD95- naive CD8+ T cells lacking CXCR3 (TNR3-). The receptors come from a human donor in good health. Some clones in this sample may be carry-over from other donors' samples.

The J gene is TRBJ2-7, the V gene TRBV12-3 or TRBV12-4; TCRdb gives TRBD1 as the D gene, but with no DNA this cannot be confirmed. The CDR3 has 17 residues. CDR3 amino acids: CASSPPGTAPYSYEQYF.

V and J are TRBV6-1 and TRBJ2-1. CDR3 length: 15 amino acids. The germline V gene has CDR1 MNHNS and CDR2 SASEGT. The CDR3 loop reads CASSDGEIIYNEQFF.

The CDR3 is CASSHSGLQVANEKLFF. The rearrangement uses TRBV7-9 and TRBJ1-4; TCRdb indicates TRBD1, and absent DNA this call remains unverified. This CDR3 spans 17 amino acids. CDR1 and CDR2 from the germline V gene are SEHNR and FQNEAQ (reference sequence). The whole variable domain, remainder taken from reference TRBV7-9 and TRBJ1-4, is DTGVSQNPRHKITKRGQNVTFRCDPISEHNRLYWYRQTLGQGPEFLTYFQNEAQLEKSRLLSDRFSAERPKGSFSTLEIQRTEQGDSAMYLCASSHSGLQVANEKLFFGSGTQLSVL.

This chain links TRBV20-1 with TRBJ1-1. CDR1 and CDR2 from the germline V gene are DFQATT and SNEGSKA (reference sequence). This CDR3 is built from 14 residues. This CDR3 reads CSARDVGVWTEAFF.

V gene TRBV6-2 or TRBV6-3 combines with J gene TRBJ2-1; without DNA, the TCRdb call of TRBD1 cannot be checked. Germline V gives CDR1 MNHEY, CDR2 SVGEGT. The CDR3 loop spans 15 amino acids. This CDR3 reads CASSFQGAVVSEQFF.

V usage is TRBV28 and J usage is TRBJ2-7; TCRdb designates TRBD2, a call that cannot be tested without DNA. Germline lookup yields CDR1 MDHEN and CDR2 SYDVKM. CDR3 length equals 15 residues. CDR3 protein: CASSFQLAGSYEQYF.

This sequence joins TRBV6-5 and TRBJ2-2; TCRdb calls TRBD1, which cannot be checked without DNA. The V gene's germline CDR1 is MNHEY and CDR2 SVGAGI. The CDR3 loop spans 15 amino acids. CDR3 in amino acids: CASSPSRGYTGELFF.

The chain uses TRBV7-3 and TRBJ2-1. Germline CDR1 reads SGHTA; CDR2 reads FQGTGA. The CDR3 spans 13 residues. Here the CDR3 reads CASSFAAYNEQFF.

The rearrangement joins TRBV29-1 to TRBJ2-7; as DNA is missing, the TRBD2 call by TCRdb cannot be tested. The CDR3 totals 14 residues. CDR1 is SQVTM, CDR2 ANQGSEA, per germline. CDR3: CSVDGLAGTYEQYF.

V gene TRBV14 combines with J gene TRBJ1-1. This CDR3 is 13 amino acids long. Germline assignment: CDR1 SGHDN and CDR2 FVKESK. CDR3 in amino acids: CASSLELNTEAFF.

CDR3 region: CASSLSLGTGNEQYF. The chain is built from TRBV27 and TRBJ2-7; TCRdb lists TRBD1, though no DNA is available to test this call. The CDR3 is 15 amino acids. Germline V gene lookup returns CDR1 MNHEY and CDR2 SMNVEV (reference sequence).

This chain links TRBV6-5 with TRBJ2-1; TCRdb returns TRBD1, unconfirmable since there is no DNA. The CDR3 is 15 amino acids. Per the germline V gene, CDR1 is MNHEY and CDR2 is SVGAGI. The CDR3 spells CASSTGARGVNEQFF.

The rearrangement uses TRBV28 and TRBJ2-7; TCRdb's D call, TRBD2, is unchecked because there is no DNA. The germline V gene encodes CDR1 MDHEN and CDR2 SYDVKM. The CDR3 has 14 amino acids. CDR3 region: CASSASGRSGEQYF.

CDR3 sequence: CASSLEVVLAGKQETQYF. The rearrangement uses TRBV7-9 and TRBJ2-5; TCRdb designates TRBD2, a call that cannot be tested without DNA. Germline-derived CDR1 and CDR2 are SEHNR and FQNEAQ (reference sequence). The CDR3 runs 18 residues.

The chain is built from TRBV5-1 and TRBJ2-2; TCRdb returns TRBD2, unconfirmable since there is no DNA. CDR3 length equals 16 residues. Germline V CDR1 and CDR2: SGHRS, YFSETQ. This CDR3 reads CASSFPWEGGTGELFF.

The V gene is TRBV5-1, the J gene TRBJ2-3. Germline CDR1 SGHRS, CDR2 YFSETQ. This CDR3 has 14 amino acids. The CDR3 region is CASSLDSITDTQYF.

This rearrangement joins TRBV5-1 to TRBJ2-1; TCRdb lists TRBD2, though no DNA is available to test this call. The CDR3 has 14 residues. The germline V gene encodes CDR1 SGHRS and CDR2 YFSETQ. The CDR3 reads CASSPVSGGNEQFF.

The chain's CDR3 is CSTLSGTSTDTQYF. The rearrangement uses TRBV29-1 and TRBJ2-3; lacking DNA, the TRBD2 call made by TCRdb goes unchecked. This CDR3 region has 14 residues. Germline-derived CDR1 and CDR2 are SQVTM and ANQGSEA.

The rearrangement uses TRBV6-2 or TRBV6-3 and TRBJ2-7; TCRdb indicates TRBD1, and absent DNA this call remains unverified. Per the germline V gene, CDR1 is MNHEY and CDR2 is SVGEGT. The CDR3 runs 14 residues. The CDR3 sequence is CASSPRPGLYEQYF.

The J gene is TRBJ2-1, the V gene TRBV29-1; TCRdb reports TRBD2, a call that lacks DNA to check it against. The length of the CDR3 is 16 residues. From germline, CDR1 is SQVTM and CDR2 ANQGSEA. The CDR3 region is CSVEAAGVTSYNEQFF.